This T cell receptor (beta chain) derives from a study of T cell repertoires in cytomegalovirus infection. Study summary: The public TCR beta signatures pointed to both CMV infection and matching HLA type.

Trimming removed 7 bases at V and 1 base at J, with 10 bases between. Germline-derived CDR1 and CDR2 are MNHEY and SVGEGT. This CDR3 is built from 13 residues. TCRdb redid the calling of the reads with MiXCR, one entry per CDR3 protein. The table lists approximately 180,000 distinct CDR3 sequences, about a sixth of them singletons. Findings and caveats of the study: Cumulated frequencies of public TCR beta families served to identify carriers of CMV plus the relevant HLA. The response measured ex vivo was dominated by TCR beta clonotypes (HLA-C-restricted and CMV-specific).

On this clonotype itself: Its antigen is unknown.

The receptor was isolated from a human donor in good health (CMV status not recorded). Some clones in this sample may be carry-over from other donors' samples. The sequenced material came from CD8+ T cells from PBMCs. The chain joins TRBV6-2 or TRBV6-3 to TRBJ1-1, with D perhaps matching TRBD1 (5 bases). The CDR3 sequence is CASTVGGNTEAFF. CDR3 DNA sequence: TGTGCCAGCACCGTTGGGGGGAACACTGAAGCTTTCTTT.